This paragraph reports one T cell receptor (beta chain). What it binds is unknown. This specimen belongs to a study of OX40 agonist ivuxolimab in advanced cancers. About the study: The study treated patients with ivuxolimab, an agonistic anti-OX40 (CD134) antibody.

Findings of the study overall: On average, CD8+ T cells showed a greater number of expanded clones than CD4+. At 0.1 to 3.0 mg/kg and by week 6, CD4+ and CD8+ T cells in the blood had expanded clonally.

Data came from immunoSEQ multiplex PCR; TCRdb stores just in-frame clones and leaves some out. This sample carries 70,000 to 75,000 clones, around 83% of them seen once, and the ten largest clones take around 1.1%. Germline-derived CDR1 and CDR2 are SEHNR and FQNEAQ (reference sequence). The CDR3 is made up of 13 amino acids. This receptor was taken from an adult with an advanced solid tumor such as melanoma, head and neck, liver or kidney cancer. The chain employs TRBV7-9 and TRBJ1-6; D gene ambiguous. Here the sequenced sample was CD4+ or CD8+ T cells sorted from blood, taken in a trial of the OX40 agonist ivuxolimab. This CDR3 reads CAPRSRHNSPLHF. In DNA, the CDR3 is TGTGCTCCCCGAAGCAGACATAATTCACCCCTCCACTTT.